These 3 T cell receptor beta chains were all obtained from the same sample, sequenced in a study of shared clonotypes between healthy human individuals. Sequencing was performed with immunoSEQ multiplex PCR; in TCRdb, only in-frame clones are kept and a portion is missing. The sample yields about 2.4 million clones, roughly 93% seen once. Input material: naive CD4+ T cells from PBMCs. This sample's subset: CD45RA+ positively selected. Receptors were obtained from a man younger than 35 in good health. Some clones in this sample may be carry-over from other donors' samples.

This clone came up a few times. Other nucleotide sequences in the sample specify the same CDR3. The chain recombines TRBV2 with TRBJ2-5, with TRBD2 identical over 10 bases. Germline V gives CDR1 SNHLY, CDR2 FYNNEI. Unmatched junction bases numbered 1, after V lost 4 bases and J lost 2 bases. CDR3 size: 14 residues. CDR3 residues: CASSGTSGQETQYF. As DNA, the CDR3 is TGTGCCAGCAGTGGGACTAGCGGACAAGAGACCCAGTACTTC.

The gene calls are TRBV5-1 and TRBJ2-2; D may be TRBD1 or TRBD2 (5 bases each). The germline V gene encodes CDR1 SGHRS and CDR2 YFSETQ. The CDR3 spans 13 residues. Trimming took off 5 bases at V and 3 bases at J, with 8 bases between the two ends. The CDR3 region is CASRGVDTGELFF. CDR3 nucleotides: TGCGCCAGCAGGGGGGTTGACACCGGGGAGCTGTTTTTT. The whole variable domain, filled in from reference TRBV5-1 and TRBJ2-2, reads KAGVTQTPRYLIKTRGQQVTLSCSPISGHRSVSWYQQTPGQGLQFLFEYFSETQRNKGNFPGRFSGRQFSNSRSEMNVSTLELGDSALYLCASRGVDTGELFFGEGSRLTVL.

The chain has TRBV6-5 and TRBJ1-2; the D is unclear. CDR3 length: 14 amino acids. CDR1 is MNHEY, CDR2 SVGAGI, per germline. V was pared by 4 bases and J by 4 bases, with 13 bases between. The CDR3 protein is CASSSSSHLYGYTF. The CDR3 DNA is TGTGCCAGCAGTTCCTCCAGCCACCTCTATGGCTACACCTTC.